This T cell receptor (beta chain) was obtained from a study of PD-1 blockade in classical Hodgkin lymphoma. Study information: Administration of nivolumab to patients was at 3 mg/kg intravenously every 2 weeks. Whole-study results and caveats: A significant rise in TCR diversity was seen by C4D1 for CD4+ cells but not for CD8+ cells. Reports indicated that newly diagnosed patients had lower baseline TCR diversity than healthy donors did. There remain no defined causes for the repertoire differences, which possibly reflect disease activity or prior therapy.

Assay: immunoSEQ multiplex PCR; the TCRdb copy retains only in-frame clones and omits some. The data contain 35,000 or so clones, around 63% of them singletons. Relapse after autologous stem cell transplantation occurred in every patient, and brentuximab vedotin exposure varied. This clone appeared a few times. What it binds is not known. The sequence came from a human donor with classical Hodgkin lymphoma. Sequencing was performed on peripheral blood mononuclear cells (PBMCs), taken before the second cycle of nivolumab.

DNA of the CDR3: TGTGCCACCAGCAGCCGGAGCGGGGTTTACAATGAGCAGTTCTTC. It translates to CATSSRSGVYNEQFF. V and J are TRBV15 and TRBJ2-1, with 7 bases fitting TRBD2. With V trimmed by 3 bases and J by 4 bases, 6 bases remained unmatched. Germline V gene sequence: CDR1 LNHNV, CDR2 YYDKDF (reference sequence). The CDR3 length is 15 residues.